This T cell receptor beta chain appears in the sequencing data of a study of CD4+ T cells in melanoma. Libraries were prepared by immunoSEQ multiplex PCR; TCRdb keeps only in-frame clonotypes and omits some of them. The top ten clones hold around a quarter of a sample with 10,000 or so clones, 50% to 70% of them seen once. Germline V lookup: CDR1 SGHAT, CDR2 FQNNGV. This CDR3 has 15 amino acids. With 4 bases removed from V and 2 bases from J, the gap between germline ends came to 15 bases. V usage is TRBV11-2 and J usage is TRBJ2-7, with D possibly being TRBD1 or TRBD2 (5 bases each). Source material: cells from a culture (not recorded whether cultured in vitro). The origin of this receptor is a human donor with melanoma. In DNA form, the CDR3 reads TGTGCCAGCAGCTACGACCGGGACGCCGCCTACGAGCAGTACTTC. Protein product: CASSYDRDAAYEQYF.